Below are 3 T cell receptor beta chains sequenced from a single sample in a study of T-cell reconstitution after alpha-beta-depleted transplantation in children. Construction of the TCRbeta library involved unique molecular identifiers. TCRdb reanalysed the PCR reads using MiXCR and keeps one entry per CDR3 protein. The sample records about 980,000 distinct CDR3 sequences, roughly 29% being singletons. The specimen comprised PBMCs, mostly from graft donor cells, sampled 360 days after TCRalphabeta/CD19-depleted stem cell transplant. The receptors come from a boy in the first two years of life who had a stem cell transplant for SCID, so the T cells may come from the graft donor.

Here the CDR3 DNA reads TGTGCCAGCAGTTTATACGGCAGTTTCACAGATACGCAGTATTTT. Translation gives CASSLYGSFTDTQYF. The rearrangement joins TRBV12-3 or TRBV12-4 to TRBJ2-3; D remains unclear. The CDR3 loop spans 15 amino acids. V lost 2 bases and J 2 bases, leaving 11 bases between the germline ends.

The gene calls are TRBV6-1 and TRBJ2-2; 8 bases are shared with TRBD1. The CDR3 consists of 15 residues. Trimming removed 5 bases from V and 9 bases from J; junction bases left unmatched: 11. CDR1 is MNHNS and CDR2 is SASEGT in the germline V gene. The chain's CDR3 is CASSRTGKGLWELFF. The CDR3 DNA is TGTGCCAGCAGTAGGACAGGGAAAGGACTCTGGGAGCTGTTTTTT.

The chain couples TRBV3-1 to TRBJ2-5; 9 nucleotides agree with TRBD2. CDR1 and CDR2 from the germline V gene are LGHDT and YNNKEL (reference sequence). The CDR3 sequence is 15 residues long. V shed 4 bases and J 4 bases; nucleotides not matched to a gene: 7. The CDR3 coding sequence is TGTGCCAGCAGCCCGGGGACTAGCAGGGGAGAGACCCAGTACTTC. This gives the protein CASSPGTSRGETQYF.